A single sample is the source of the 5 T cell receptor beta chains below, sequenced in a study of T cell responses to AZD1222 COVID-19 vaccine. Assay used: immunoSEQ multiplex PCR; TCRdb lists only in-frame clones, some missing. The repertoire holds tens of thousands of clones, 65% to 80% seen once, with roughly 3.5% in the top ten. Sequenced material: peripheral blood, taken 28 days after the second AZD1222 dose. The receptors were sampled from an adult who received the AZD1222 COVID-19 vaccine.

The chain links TRBV4-2 to TRBJ1-2; a possible D gene is TRBD1 (5 bases). This CDR3 region has 14 residues. Trimming took off 4 bases at V and 4 bases at J, with 13 bases between the two ends. The germline gives CDR1 LGHNA, CDR2 YNFKEQ. CDR3 amino acids: CASSPRTSTYGYTF. The CDR3 DNA is TGTGCCAGCAGCCCCAGGACATCCACCTATGGCTACACCTTC.

The genes are TRBV7-9 and TRBJ1-2; D is unresolved. The CDR3 runs to 14 residues. The V end lost 8 bases, the J end lost 2 bases, and 15 bases lay between the germline ends. CDR1 is SEHNR and CDR2 is FQNEAQ in the germline V gene (reference sequence). The CDR3 region has the DNA TGTGCCAGCGAGAGGGAACAAGGGAACTATGGCTACACCTTC. This translates into CASEREQGNYGYTF. Looking up the rest from reference TRBV7-9 and TRBJ1-2 gives the full variable domain: DTGVSQNPRHKITKRGQNVTFRCDPISEHNRLYWYRQTLGQGPEFLTYFQNEAQLEKSRLLSDRFSAERPKGSFSTLEIQRTEQGDSAMYLCASEREQGNYGYTFGSGTRLTVV.

The chain joins TRBV5-6 to TRBJ2-5, with 8 nucleotides matching TRBD1. The CDR3 is 15 residues long. J gave up 4 bases and V 4 bases, and 9 bases lay outside the gene matches. CDR1 and CDR2 (germline): SGHDT, YYEEEE. The CDR3 spells CASSVGQGVGETQYF. For the CDR3, the DNA is TGTGCCAGCAGCGTTGGACAGGGAGTCGGAGAGACCCAGTACTTC.

This clone turned up a few times. This chain connects TRBV11-2 to TRBJ2-7; TRBD2 is a possible D gene (6 bases). Germline V gives CDR1 SGHAT, CDR2 FQNNGV. The V gene lost 2 bases and the J gene lost 3 bases, with 14 bases spanning the gap. The CDR3 totals 15 residues. CDR3 protein: CASSLWGEIIYEQYF. The CDR3 DNA sequence: TGTGCCAGCAGCTTATGGGGGGAGATCATCTACGAGCAGTACTTC.

The chain has TRBV6-5 and TRBJ2-7, with TRBD2 matching over 7 bases. With V trimmed by 11 bases and J by 2 bases, 12 bases remained unmatched. The CDR3 length is 14 residues. CDR1 MNHEY and CDR2 SVGAGI come from the germline V gene. CDR3 bases: TGTGCCGGGGCCTCGACTAGCTTCCCCTACGAGCAGTACTTC. This codes for CAGASTSFPYEQYF.